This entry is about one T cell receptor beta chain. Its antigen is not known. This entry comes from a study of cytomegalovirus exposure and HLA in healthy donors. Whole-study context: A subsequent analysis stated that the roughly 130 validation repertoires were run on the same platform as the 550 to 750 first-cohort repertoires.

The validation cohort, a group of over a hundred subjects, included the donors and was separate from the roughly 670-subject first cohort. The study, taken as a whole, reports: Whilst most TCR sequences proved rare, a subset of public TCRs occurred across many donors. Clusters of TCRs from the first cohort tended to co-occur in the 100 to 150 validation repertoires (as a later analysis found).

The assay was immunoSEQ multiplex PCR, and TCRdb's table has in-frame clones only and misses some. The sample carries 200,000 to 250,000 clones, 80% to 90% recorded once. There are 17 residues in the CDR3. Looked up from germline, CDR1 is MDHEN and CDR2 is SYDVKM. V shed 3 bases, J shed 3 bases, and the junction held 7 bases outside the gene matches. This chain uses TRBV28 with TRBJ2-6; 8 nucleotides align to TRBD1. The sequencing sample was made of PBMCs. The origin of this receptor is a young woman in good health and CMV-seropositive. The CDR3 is CASSFFQGTGGANVLTF. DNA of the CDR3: TGTGCCAGCAGTTTCTTCCAGGGGACAGGTGGGGCCAACGTCCTGACTTTC.